Presented here are 27 T cell receptor beta chains from one specimen sequenced in a study of cytomegalovirus exposure and HLA in healthy donors. The PCR employed 60 Vbeta primers together with 13 Jbeta primers. The repertoire was sequenced with immunoSEQ multiplex PCR; TCRdb's copy has only in-frame clones and lacks some. Of about 150,000 clones detected, 85% appear once; the ten largest clones hold 2.3%. Sequenced input: PBMCs. The receptor source for this set is a woman younger than 30 in good health and CMV-seronegative.

V gene TRBV4-3 combines with J gene TRBJ2-7, with 7 bases identical to TRBD2. CDR3 length: 15 amino acids. Germline V gene lookup returns CDR1 LGHNA and CDR2 YSLEER. V was clipped by 2 bases and J by 0 bases; unmatched bases: 4. The CDR3 DNA reads TGCGCCAGCAGCCAATCCCGGGACTACTCCTACGAGCAGTACTTC. It is translated as CASSQSRDYSYEQYF.

V and J are TRBV11-2 and TRBJ2-1; D unresolved. Germline V gene data show CDR1 as SGHAT and CDR2 as FQNNGV. The CDR3 is 13 amino acids. V dropped 0 bases and J dropped 3 bases, with 3 bases sitting between them. The CDR3, as DNA: TGTGCCAGCAGCTTAGATCTCTACAATGAGCAGTTCTTC. It codes for CASSLDLYNEQFF.

V and J are TRBV28 and TRBJ2-1; 7 bases map to TRBD2. CDR3 length equals 14 residues. Trimming removed 6 bases from V and 4 bases from J; junction bases left unmatched: 6. From germline, CDR1 is MDHEN and CDR2 SYDVKM. The DNA for the CDR3 is TGTGCCAGCAGAGGGGCGGGGGAGTACAATGAGCAGTTCTTC. Translating it yields CASRGAGEYNEQFF.

The V gene is TRBV29-1, the J gene TRBJ1-2, with D possibly matching TRBD1 (5 bases). The V end lost 6 bases, the J end lost 4 bases, and 12 bases lay between the germline ends. CDR1 and CDR2 (germline): SQVTM, ANQGSEA. This CDR3 is built from 12 residues. CDR3 DNA: TGCAGCGTCGCAGACAGCATCTATGGCTACACCTTC. It encodes CSVADSIYGYTF. The full variable domain, rest sourced from reference TRBV29-1 and TRBJ1-2, is SAVISQKPSRDICQRGTSLTIQCQVDSQVTMMFWYRQQPGQSLTLIATANQGSEATYESGFVIDKFPISRPNLTFSTLTVSNMSPEDSSIYLCSVADSIYGYTFGSGTRLTVV.

The V call is TRBV28, the J call TRBJ2-1; TRBD1 matches 8 bases. The germline V gene encodes CDR1 MDHEN and CDR2 SYDVKM. The CDR3 loop spans 14 amino acids. Trimming at V came to 3 bases and at J to 5 bases, leaving 3 bases not matched to a gene. The CDR3 sequence is CASSLQGADNEQFF. As DNA, the CDR3 is TGTGCCAGCAGTTTGCAGGGGGCTGACAATGAGCAGTTCTTC.

This chain joins TRBV7-2 and TRBJ2-7, with a possible D match to TRBD2 (6 bases). The CDR3 loop spans 14 amino acids. Germline V gives CDR1 SGHTA, CDR2 FQGNSA. V was clipped by 5 bases and J by 3 bases, with 14 bases between them. This CDR3 reads CASSEGLIFYEQYF. For the CDR3, the DNA is TGTGCCAGCAGCGAGGGACTGATCTTCTACGAGCAGTACTTC.

The chain carries TRBV6-1 and TRBJ1-2; D ambiguous. Trimming cost V 7 bases and J 0 bases, with 12 bases left between them. Per germline, CDR1 MNHNS and CDR2 SASEGT. The CDR3 contains 14 residues. For the CDR3, the DNA is TGTGCCAGCAAAGCGTCCTTAGCTAACTATGGCTACACCTTC. Its translation is CASKASLANYGYTF.

The chain is built from TRBV7-2 and TRBJ2-4; no clear D gene. Germline CDR1 is SGHTA and CDR2 is FQGNSA. V shed 5 bases and J shed 2 bases, with 7 bases lying between them. CDR3 length: 13 amino acids. The CDR3 loop reads CASSEEPKNIQYF. CDR3 in DNA: TGTGCCAGCAGCGAGGAGCCCAAAAACATTCAGTACTTC.

The V and J genes are TRBV5-4 and TRBJ2-3; the D gene is possibly TRBD2 (5 bases). The CDR3 has 14 amino acids. Germline CDR1 is SGHNT and CDR2 is YYREEE (reference sequence). V dropped 9 bases and J dropped 7 bases, with 21 bases sitting between them. CDR3 sequence reads: CAISQSGSRHTQYF. CDR3 in DNA: TGTGCCATATCCCAGTCTGGGAGTAGACATACGCAGTATTTT.

CDR3 residues: CASRFTTGSYEQYF. In nucleotides, the CDR3 is TGCGCCAGCAGATTCACCACGGGGAGCTACGAGCAGTACTTC. The V and J genes are TRBV5-1 and TRBJ2-7, with a weak D call TRBD2 (5 bases). V was clipped by 5 bases and J by 3 bases, with 15 bases between them. Germline CDR1 is SGHRS and CDR2 is YFSETQ. This CDR3 has 14 residues.

The chain employs TRBV21-1 and TRBJ1-4; no DNA check was done on the table's D call, TRBD1. TRBV21-1 is classified as a pseudogene. This CDR3 is built from 16 residues. The CDR3 DNA follows: TGTGCCAGCAGCAAAGGGGTTGGGGGCCTTAATGAAAAACTGTTTTTT. It encodes CASSKGVGGLNEKLFF.

The chain couples TRBV20-1 to TRBJ2-7, with 9 nucleotides matching TRBD2. Germline V gives CDR1 DFQATT, CDR2 SNEGSKA (reference sequence). This CDR3 region has 11 residues. Losses at the gene ends were 5 bases for V and 6 bases for J; bases not matched to a gene: 2. The chain's CDR3 is CSAAGGGEQYF. The CDR3 nucleotides read TGCAGTGCTGCGGGGGGGGGCGAGCAGTACTTC.

This chain connects TRBV9 to TRBJ2-1, with TRBD2 matching 8 bases. The J segment lost 7 bases and the V segment lost 4 bases, leaving 10 bases of the junction unmatched. The CDR3 contains 15 residues. Germline CDR1 is SGDLS and CDR2 is YYNGEE. The CDR3: CASSREAGAMNEQFF. The CDR3 nucleotides are TGTGCCAGCAGCCGGGAAGCGGGAGCTATGAATGAGCAGTTCTTC.

The chain joins TRBV5-4 to TRBJ1-2, with 9 positions matching TRBD1. The CDR3 is made up of 14 amino acids. Germline lookup yields CDR1 SGHNT and CDR2 YYREEE (reference sequence). V trimming: 7 bases; J trimming: 4 bases; junction bases outside the gene matches: 8. CDR3 coding DNA: TGTGCCAGCCGAACGGGGACAGGGATCTATGGCTACACCTTC. Amino acids: CASRTGTGIYGYTF.

The genes are TRBV5-1 and TRBJ2-1, with no clear D. The V gene lost 0 bases and the J gene lost 9 bases, with 10 bases spanning the gap. The CDR3 runs to 13 residues. Germline V CDR1 and CDR2: SGHRS, YFSETQ. The CDR3 loop is CASSLDSFGEQFF. In nucleotides, the CDR3 is TGCGCCAGCAGCTTGGATAGTTTCGGTGAGCAGTTCTTC.

This clone has more than one count but fewer than ten. V usage is TRBV7-2 and J usage is TRBJ2-7, with TRBD2 matching 10 bases. Germline V gene sequence: CDR1 SGHTA, CDR2 FQGNSA. J gave up 0 bases and V 3 bases, and 2 bases lay outside the gene matches. This CDR3 comprises 15 residues. The CDR3 bases are TGTGCCAGCAGCTTCCTAGCGGGGGACTCCTACGAGCAGTACTTC. Protein: CASSFLAGDSYEQYF. Together with reference TRBV7-2 and TRBJ2-7, the CDR3 gives the full variable domain: GAGVSQSPSNKVTEKGKDVELRCDPISGHTALYWYRQSLGQGLEFLIYFQGNSAPDKSGLPSDRFSAERTGGSVSTLTIQRTQQEDSAVYLCASSFLAGDSYEQYFGPGTRLTVT.

The genes are TRBV7-9 and TRBJ2-3; TRBD2 aligns across 13 bases. This CDR3 region has 19 residues. The ends lost 7 bases at V and 3 bases at J; junction bases unmatched: 16. The germline V gene has CDR1 SEHNR and CDR2 FQNEAQ (reference sequence). CDR3 DNA: TGTGCCAGCACCCTCTTGGAGAAACTAGCGGGGGGGCCGACAGATACGCAGTATTTT. Encoded protein: CASTLLEKLAGGPTDTQYF.

J is TRBJ2-2 and V is TRBV7-9; D may be TRBD2 (6 bases). The germline V gene encodes CDR1 SEHNR and CDR2 FQNEAQ (reference sequence). The ends were cut back, 2 bases at V and 5 bases at J, with 18 bases in the middle. The CDR3 consists of 17 residues. This CDR3 reads CASSLSAGGWGTGELFF. Written as DNA, the CDR3 is TGTGCCAGCAGCTTATCGGCTGGAGGGTGGGGAACCGGGGAGCTGTTTTTT.

This CDR3 reads CASSPYNEQFF. CDR3 bases: TGTGCCAGCAGCCCATACAATGAGCAGTTCTTC. The rearrangement links TRBV6-6 to TRBJ2-1, with D unclear. V lost 6 bases and J lost 4, with 4 bases in between. The CDR3 has 11 amino acids. Germline V gives CDR1 MNHNY, CDR2 SVGAGI (reference sequence).

The rearrangement joins TRBV9 to TRBJ1-5; TRBD1 matches at 11 bases. The length of the CDR3 is 15 residues. Germline loops: CDR1 SGDLS, CDR2 YYNGEE. V shed 3 bases, J shed 4 bases, and the junction held 3 bases outside the gene matches. In DNA, the CDR3 is TGTGCCAGCAGCGCCGGACAGGGGGCAAATCAGCCCCAGCATTTT. Residues: CASSAGQGANQPQHF.

Details on this clone: One end of the junction is discordant with germline, which a read error may explain. CDR3: CSSSSFSGSRPYTQYF. In DNA, the CDR3 is TGTTCCAGCAGCTCCTTCAGCGGGAGCCGGCCATATACGCAGTATTTT. The chain recombines TRBV7-9 with TRBJ2-3; 8 nucleotides line up with TRBD2. There are 16 residues in the CDR3. Germline assignment: CDR1 SEHNR and CDR2 FQNEAQ (reference sequence). Together with reference TRBV7-9 and TRBJ2-3, the CDR3 gives the full variable domain: DTGVSQNPRHKITKRGQNVTFRCDPISEHNRLYWYRQTLGQGPEFLTYFQNEAQLEKSRLLSDRFSAERPKGSFSTLEIQRTEQGDSAMYLCSSSSFSGSRPYTQYFGPGTRLTVL.

The sample holds one count of this clone. The chain is built from TRBV9 and TRBJ2-1; 10 bases align to TRBD2. The length of the CDR3 is 15 residues. V gave up 4 bases and J gave up 1 base; unmatched junction bases: 2. Germline V CDR1 and CDR2: SGDLS, YYNGEE. The CDR3 DNA sequence: TGTGCCAGCAGCATTAGCGGGAGGTCCTACAATGAGCAGTTCTTC. It encodes CASSISGRSYNEQFF.

V gene TRBV19 combines with J gene TRBJ1-1; weak D call: TRBD1 (6 bases). This CDR3 region has 12 residues. V lost 7 bases and J lost 7, with 13 bases in between. Germline V gene data show CDR1 as LNHDA and CDR2 as SQIVND (reference sequence). CDR3: CASIKQGGEAFF. CDR3 nucleotides: TGTGCCAGTATTAAACAGGGTGGTGAAGCTTTCTTT.

The V call is TRBV7-2, the J call TRBJ2-3; no reliable D call. The CDR3 runs to 12 residues. Trimming cost V 1 base and J 6 bases, with 5 bases left between them. CDR1 and CDR2 from the germline V gene are SGHTA and FQGNSA. CDR3 region: CASSLVSDTQYF. The CDR3 DNA reads as TGTGCCAGCAGCTTAGTTTCTGATACGCAGTATTTT.

This chain links TRBV4-2 with TRBJ1-2, with D hard to call. This CDR3 region has 14 residues. Per germline, CDR1 LGHNA and CDR2 YNFKEQ. V was clipped by 1 base and J by 5 bases, with 11 bases between them. CDR3 amino acids: CASSQGAPSYGYTF. CDR3 DNA: TGTGCCAGCAGCCAAGGGGCACCGAGTTATGGCTACACCTTC.

The chain recombines TRBV6-1 with TRBJ1-6; D perhaps matches TRBD1 (6 bases). The germline V gene encodes CDR1 MNHNS and CDR2 SASEGT. This CDR3 contains 15 residues. Trimming shortened V by 5 bases and J by 8 bases, and 16 bases separated the two germline ends. The CDR3 sequence: CASSRNRELYSPLHF. The CDR3 DNA follows: TGTGCCAGCAGTAGGAACAGGGAGCTCTATTCACCCCTCCACTTT.

This sequence joins TRBV6-4 and TRBJ2-7, with 8 bases identical to TRBD2. The CDR3 is 13 residues long. The germline gives CDR1 MRHNA, CDR2 SNTAGT. Trimming cost V 5 bases and J 1 base; bases outside gene matches: 1. The CDR3 nucleotides are TGTGCCAGCAGTAGCGGGAGATCCTACGAGCAGTACTTC. Protein sequence: CASSSGRSYEQYF.